Below, one TCR beta chain is given with its context. The CDR3 is made up of 15 amino acids. Trimming stripped 2 bases from V and 0 bases from J, with 12 bases between. CDR1 and CDR2 (germline): SGHNT, YYREEE (reference sequence). Primers included in the PCR were 60 Vbeta and 13 Jbeta primers. Here immunoSEQ multiplex PCR was the method, and the copy in TCRdb shows in-frame clones only, minus some. The data contain 120,000 to 150,000 clones, around 73% of them singletons. The data are from a study of cytomegalovirus exposure and HLA in healthy donors. The sample consisted of PBMCs. This receptor was identified in a female donor in good health and CMV-seronegative. The chain recombines TRBV5-4 with TRBJ2-7; D might be TRBD1 (6 bases). For the CDR3, the DNA is TGTGCCAGCAGCTTCCCGACAGGTTCCTCCTACGAGCAGTACTTC. Translation gives CASSFPTGSSYEQYF.